This T cell receptor (beta chain) was sequenced in a study of blood T cell repertoires in COVID-19. At the level of the study: Both acute and convalescent COVID-19 samples were obtained from the United States, Italy and Spain. Sources were T cells, B-cell-depleted T cells, or PBMCs; the material itself was cDNA or gDNA.

This CDR3 region has 17 residues. Per germline, CDR1 SGHRS and CDR2 YFSETQ. V was pared by 4 bases and J by 1 base, with 8 bases of the junction left unmatched. Methods used by the authors: Quantification of nucleated cells was approximated via reference gene primer amplification. The table came from immunoSEQ multiplex PCR; TCRdb's copy has only in-frame clones and leaves some out. D and trimming come from the DNA, and the V and J calls and clone size come from that table. Here the sample spans 250,000 to 300,000 clones, approximately 87% being singletons. Sequenced sample: peripheral blood. The chain carries TRBV5-1 and TRBJ2-5; 12 positions agree with TRBD2. This TCR came from a woman aged 25 to 39 with COVID-19, enrolled during active disease. For the CDR3, the DNA is TGCGCCAGCAGCCTGAGACTAGCGGGGGCCTCCCAAGAGACCCAGTACTTC. It encodes CASSLRLAGASQETQYF.